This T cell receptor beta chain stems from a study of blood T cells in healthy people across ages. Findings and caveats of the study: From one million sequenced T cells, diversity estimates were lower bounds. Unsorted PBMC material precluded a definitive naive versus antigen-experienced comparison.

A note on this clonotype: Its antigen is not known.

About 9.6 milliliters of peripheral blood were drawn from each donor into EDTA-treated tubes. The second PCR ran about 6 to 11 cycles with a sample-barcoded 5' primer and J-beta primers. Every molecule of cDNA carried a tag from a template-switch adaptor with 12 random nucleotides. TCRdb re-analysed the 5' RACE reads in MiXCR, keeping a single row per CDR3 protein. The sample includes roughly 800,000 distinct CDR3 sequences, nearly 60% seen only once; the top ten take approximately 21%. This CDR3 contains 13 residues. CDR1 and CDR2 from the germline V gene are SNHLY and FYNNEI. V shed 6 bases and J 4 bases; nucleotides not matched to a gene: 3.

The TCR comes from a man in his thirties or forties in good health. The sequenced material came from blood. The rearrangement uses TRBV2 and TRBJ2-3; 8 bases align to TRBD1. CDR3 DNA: TGTGCCAGCAGGACGACAGGGGCAGATACGCAGTATTTT. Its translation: CASRTTGADTQYF.